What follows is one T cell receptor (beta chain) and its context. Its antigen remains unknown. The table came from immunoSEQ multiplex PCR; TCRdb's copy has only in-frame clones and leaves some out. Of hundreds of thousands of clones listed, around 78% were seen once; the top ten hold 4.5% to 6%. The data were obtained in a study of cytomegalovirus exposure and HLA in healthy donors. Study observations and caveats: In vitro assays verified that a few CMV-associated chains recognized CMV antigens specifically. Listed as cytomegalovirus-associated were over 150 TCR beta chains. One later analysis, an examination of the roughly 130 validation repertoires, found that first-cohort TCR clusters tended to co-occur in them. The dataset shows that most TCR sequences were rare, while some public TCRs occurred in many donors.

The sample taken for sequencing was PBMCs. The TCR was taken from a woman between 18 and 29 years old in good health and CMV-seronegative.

The CDR3: CASSPKGGWGTDTQYF. As DNA, the CDR3 is TGCGCCAGCAGCCCCAAGGGGGGCTGGGGCACAGATACGCAGTATTTT. This sequence joins TRBV4-1 and TRBJ2-3, with D perhaps matching TRBD1 or TRBD2 (6 bases each). Germline V lookup: CDR1 MGHRA, CDR2 YSYEKL. This CDR3 region has 16 residues. The germline V and J ends were trimmed by 4 bases and 1 base, with 15 bases remaining between them.